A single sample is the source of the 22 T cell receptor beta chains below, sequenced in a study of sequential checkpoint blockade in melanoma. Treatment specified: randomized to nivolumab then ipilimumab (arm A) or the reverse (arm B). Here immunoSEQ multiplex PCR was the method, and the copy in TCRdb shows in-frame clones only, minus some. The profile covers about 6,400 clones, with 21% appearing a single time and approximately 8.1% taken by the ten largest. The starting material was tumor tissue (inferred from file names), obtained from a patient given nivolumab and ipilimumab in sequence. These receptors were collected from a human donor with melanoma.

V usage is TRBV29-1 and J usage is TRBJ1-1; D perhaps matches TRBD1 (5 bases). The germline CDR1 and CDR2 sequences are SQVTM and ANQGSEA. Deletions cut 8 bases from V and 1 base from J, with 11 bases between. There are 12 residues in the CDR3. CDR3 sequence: CSIGHQNTEAFF. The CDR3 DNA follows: TGCAGCATCGGACACCAGAACACTGAAGCTTTCTTT.

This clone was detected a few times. CDR3 nucleotide sequence: TGTGCTAGTGGGCAGGGACAGGGAGTAAACACCATATATTTT. This sequence encodes CASGQGQGVNTIYF. The chain combines TRBV12-5 with TRBJ1-3; TRBD1 agrees at 9 bases. The CDR3 loop spans 14 amino acids. The germline gives CDR1 LGHNT, CDR2 FRNRAP. J gave up 6 bases and V 6 bases, and 6 bases lay outside the gene matches.

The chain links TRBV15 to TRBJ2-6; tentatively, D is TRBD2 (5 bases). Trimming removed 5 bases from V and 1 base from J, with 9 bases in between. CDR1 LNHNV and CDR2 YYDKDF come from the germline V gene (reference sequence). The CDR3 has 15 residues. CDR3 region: CATSEGRSGANVLTF. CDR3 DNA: TGTGCCACCAGCGAGGGTAGGTCTGGGGCCAACGTCCTGACTTTC.

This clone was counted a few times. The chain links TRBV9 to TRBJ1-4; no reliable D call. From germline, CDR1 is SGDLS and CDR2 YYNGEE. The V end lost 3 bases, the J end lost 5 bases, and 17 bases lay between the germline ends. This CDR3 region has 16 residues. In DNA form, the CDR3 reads TGTGCCAGCAGCGCCCACCCGGGAGCGAGAAATGAAAAACTGTTTTTT. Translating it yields CASSAHPGARNEKLFF. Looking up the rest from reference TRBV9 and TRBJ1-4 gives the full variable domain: DSGVTQTPKHLITATGQRVTLRCSPRSGDLSVYWYQQSLDQGLQFLIQYYNGEERAKGNILERFSAQQFPDLHSELNLSSLELGDSALYFCASSAHPGARNEKLFFGSGTQLSVL.

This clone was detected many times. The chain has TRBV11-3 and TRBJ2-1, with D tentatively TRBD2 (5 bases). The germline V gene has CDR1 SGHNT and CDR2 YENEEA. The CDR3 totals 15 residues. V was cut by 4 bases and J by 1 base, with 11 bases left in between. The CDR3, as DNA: TGTGCCAGCAGCTCCAGTAGCGAGTCCTACAATGAGCAGTTCTTC. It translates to CASSSSSESYNEQFF. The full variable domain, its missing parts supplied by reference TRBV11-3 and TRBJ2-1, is EAGVVQSPRYKIIEKKQPVAFWCNPISGHNTLYWYLQNLGQGPELLIRYENEEAVDDSQLPKDRFSAERLKGVDSTLKIQPAELGDSAVYLCASSSSSESYNEQFFGPGTRLTVL.

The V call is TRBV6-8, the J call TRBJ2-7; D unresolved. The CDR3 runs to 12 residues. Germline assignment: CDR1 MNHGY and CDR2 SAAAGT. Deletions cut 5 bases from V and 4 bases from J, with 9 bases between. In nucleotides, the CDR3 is TGTGCCAGCAGTCTGACCACTTACGAGCAGTACTTC. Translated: CASSLTTYEQYF.

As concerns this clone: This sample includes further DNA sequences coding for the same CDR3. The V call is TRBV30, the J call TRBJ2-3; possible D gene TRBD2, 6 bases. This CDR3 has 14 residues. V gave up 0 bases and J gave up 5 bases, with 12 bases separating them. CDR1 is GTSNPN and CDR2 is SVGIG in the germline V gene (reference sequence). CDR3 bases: TGTGCCTGGAGTGTACGGGGGAGAGGAGATACGCAGTATTTT. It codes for CAWSVRGRGDTQYF.

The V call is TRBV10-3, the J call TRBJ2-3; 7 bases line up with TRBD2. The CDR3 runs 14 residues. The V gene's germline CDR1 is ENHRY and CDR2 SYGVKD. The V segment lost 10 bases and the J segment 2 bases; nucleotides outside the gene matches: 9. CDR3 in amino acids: CASAGLGLTDTQYF. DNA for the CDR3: TGTGCCAGCGCCGGACTAGGACTCACAGATACGCAGTATTTT.

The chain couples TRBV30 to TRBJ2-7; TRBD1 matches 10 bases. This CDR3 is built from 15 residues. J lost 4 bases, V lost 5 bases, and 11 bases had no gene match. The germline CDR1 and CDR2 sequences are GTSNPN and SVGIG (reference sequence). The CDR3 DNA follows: TGTGCCTGGGGAAGGTCAGGGACAGGGGCGTACGAGCAGTACTTC. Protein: CAWGRSGTGAYEQYF.

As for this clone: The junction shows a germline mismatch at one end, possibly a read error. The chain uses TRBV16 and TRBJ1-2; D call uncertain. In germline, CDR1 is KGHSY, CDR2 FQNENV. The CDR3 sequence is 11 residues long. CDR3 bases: TGTGCCAGCAGCCAATCCACACTGGTAGTCTTC. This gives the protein CASSQSTLVVF.

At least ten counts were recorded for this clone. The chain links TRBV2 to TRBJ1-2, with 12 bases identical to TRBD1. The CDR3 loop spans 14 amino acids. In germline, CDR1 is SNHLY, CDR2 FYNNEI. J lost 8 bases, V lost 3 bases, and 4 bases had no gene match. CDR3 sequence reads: CASSEGQGAWGYTF. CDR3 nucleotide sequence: TGTGCCAGCAGTGAGGGACAGGGGGCGTGGGGCTACACCTTC.

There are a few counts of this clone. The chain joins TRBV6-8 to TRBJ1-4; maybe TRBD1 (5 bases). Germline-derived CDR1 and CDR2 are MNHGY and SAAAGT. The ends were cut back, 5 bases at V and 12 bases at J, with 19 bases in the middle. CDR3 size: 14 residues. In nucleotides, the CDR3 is TGTGCCAGCAGTGCAGCCCCAGGGACTGGGGAACTGTTTTTT. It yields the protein CASSAAPGTGELFF.

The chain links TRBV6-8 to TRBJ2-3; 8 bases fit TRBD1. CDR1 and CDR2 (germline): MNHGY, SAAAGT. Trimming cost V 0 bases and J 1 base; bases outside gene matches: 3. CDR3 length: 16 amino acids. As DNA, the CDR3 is TGTGCCAGCAGTTACTCGCCGGGACAGGGCACAGATACGCAGTATTTT. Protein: CASSYSPGQGTDTQYF.

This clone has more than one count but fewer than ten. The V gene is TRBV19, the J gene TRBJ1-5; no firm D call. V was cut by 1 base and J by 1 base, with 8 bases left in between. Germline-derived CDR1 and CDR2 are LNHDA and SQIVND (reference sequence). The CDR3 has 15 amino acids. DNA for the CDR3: TGTGCCAGTAGTATAGTCGCGAGAAGCAATCAGCCCCAGCATTTT. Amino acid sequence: CASSIVARSNQPQHF.

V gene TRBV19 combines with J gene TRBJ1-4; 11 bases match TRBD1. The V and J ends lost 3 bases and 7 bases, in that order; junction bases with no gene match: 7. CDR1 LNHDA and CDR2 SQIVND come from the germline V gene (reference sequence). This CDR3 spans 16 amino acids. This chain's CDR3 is CASSIGTGGSFEKLFF. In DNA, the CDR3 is TGTGCCAGTAGTATTGGGACAGGGGGTAGTTTTGAAAAACTGTTTTTT.

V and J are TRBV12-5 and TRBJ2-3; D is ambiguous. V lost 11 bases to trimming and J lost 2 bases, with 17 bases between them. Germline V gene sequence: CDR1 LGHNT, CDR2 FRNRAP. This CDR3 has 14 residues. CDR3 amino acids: CASRSRLDTDTQYF. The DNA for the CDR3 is TGTGCTTCGCGTTCTAGGCTGGACACAGATACGCAGTATTTT. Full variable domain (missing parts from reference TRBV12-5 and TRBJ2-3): DARVTQTPRHKVTEMGQEVTMRCQPILGHNTVFWYRQTMMQGLELLAYFRNRAPLDDSGMPKDRFSAEMPDATLATLKIQPSEPRDSAVYFCASRSRLDTDTQYFGPGTRLTVL.

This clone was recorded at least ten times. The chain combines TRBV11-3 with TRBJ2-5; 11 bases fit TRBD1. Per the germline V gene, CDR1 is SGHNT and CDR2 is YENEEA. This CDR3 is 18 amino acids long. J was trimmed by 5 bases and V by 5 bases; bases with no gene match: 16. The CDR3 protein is CASSHTYGTGGVGETQYF. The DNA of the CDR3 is TGTGCCAGCAGCCATACCTATGGGACAGGGGGTGTAGGTGAGACCCAGTACTTC.

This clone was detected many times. Here the CDR3 DNA reads TGTGCCAGCAGTCCCCTTAGGGACTCGAGGGATGGCTACACCTTC. This encodes CASSPLRDSRDGYTF. The V gene is TRBV11-3, the J gene TRBJ1-2; perhaps TRBD1 as D (5 bases). V lost 6 bases and J lost 6, with 20 bases in between. The CDR3 consists of 15 residues. Germline CDR1 and CDR2: SGHNT and YENEEA.

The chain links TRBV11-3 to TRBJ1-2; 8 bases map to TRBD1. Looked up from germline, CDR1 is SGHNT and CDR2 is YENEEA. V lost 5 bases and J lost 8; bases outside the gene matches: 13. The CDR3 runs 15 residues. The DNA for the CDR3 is TGTGCCAGCAGCCCCTCCTTTTCGACAGGGGAAGGCTACACCTTC. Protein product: CASSPSFSTGEGYTF.

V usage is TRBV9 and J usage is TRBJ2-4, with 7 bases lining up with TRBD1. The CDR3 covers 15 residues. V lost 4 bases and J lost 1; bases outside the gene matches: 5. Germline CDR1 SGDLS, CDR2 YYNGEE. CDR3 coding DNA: TGTGCCAGCAGCCCCCAGGGGGATGCCAAAAACATTCAGTACTTC. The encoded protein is CASSPQGDAKNIQYF.

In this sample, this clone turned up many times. The CDR3 sequence: CASSYGGLSYNEQFF. The CDR3 region has the DNA TGTGCCAGCAGCTACGGGGGACTCTCCTACAATGAGCAGTTCTTC. This chain uses TRBV11-3 with TRBJ2-1; the D gene is possibly TRBD2 (6 bases). The V end lost 4 bases, the J end lost 0 bases, and 10 bases lay between the germline ends. The CDR3 length is 15 residues. Germline V gene data show CDR1 as SGHNT and CDR2 as YENEEA.

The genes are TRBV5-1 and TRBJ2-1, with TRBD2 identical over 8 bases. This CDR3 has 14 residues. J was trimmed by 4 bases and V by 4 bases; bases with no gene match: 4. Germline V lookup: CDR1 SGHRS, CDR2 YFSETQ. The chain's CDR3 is CASSPGGGYNEQFF. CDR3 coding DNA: TGCGCCAGCAGCCCGGGAGGGGGATACAATGAGCAGTTCTTC.